The following is a T cell receptor (beta chain) sequence with its context. The clone's antigen remains unknown. No much larger clone exists at a distance of one base, and base qualities are not known. The cohort was made up of approximately 670 healthy bone marrow donors. All cohort members were sampled while nominally healthy, although unrecorded immune exposures were likely present. The donor was CMV seropositive and was included in the group of 250 to 300 seropositive cohort members. A peripheral blood sample was provided by each donor, and peripheral blood mononuclear cells were used for TCR beta sequencing. The Qiagen DNeasy Blood Extraction Kit was used to extract genomic DNA from the blood cell samples. The library relied on the immunoSEQ multiplex PCR assay. A mixture of 60 forward primers for TCR Vbeta segments and 13 reverse primers for TCR Jbeta segments was used in the multiplex PCR. The CDR3 region of rearranged TCR beta genes was amplified from genomic DNA with a multiplex PCR assay. Amplified TCR beta libraries were sequenced as 87-base-pair reads on the Illumina HiSeq System. On the authors' methods: A later analysis counted some 80 million unique TCR beta chains across the 600 to 850 repertoires, and around 12 million of these chains were shared by at least two donors. A nearest-neighbor algorithm error-corrected the raw reads and collapsed the reads into unique sequences, merging closely related sequences to remove PCR and sequencing errors. CDR3 sequences were aligned to IMGT reference sequences to assign V, D and J gene segments. For a sequence to be retained, at least a six-nucleotide match to both a V gene segment and a J gene segment was required. A rearrangement counted as productive if the CDR3 had no stop codons and remained in frame with V and J, and every other rearrangement counted as non-productive. Following IMGT convention, CDR3 was defined as the stretch from the second conserved V-encoded cysteine up to the conserved J-encoded phenylalanine. The earlier analysis of roughly 590 of the donors excluded any sequence lacking an unambiguous match to a single V gene segment. An earlier analysis of 587 of the donors classified V segments as functional when productive rearrangements were above 56.7% and as segregating when the standard deviation between donors was above 5%. A statistical classification framework was built to diagnose cytomegalovirus status from the catalog of TCR beta chain sequences. V and J gene assignment, in a later analysis, came from comparing TCR nucleotide sequences with IMGT/GENE-DB human TR gene sequences. Using the TCRdist pipeline, a later analysis assigned CDR3 sequences along with most-parsimonious VDJ recombination scenarios. In a later analysis, each TCR beta chain was defined by its CDR3 amino acid sequence together with its V-gene family, and reads lacking a unique V-gene family were excluded. As a way to deal with suspected cross-contamination and a sequencing artifact, a later analysis dropped 450 to 600 nucleotide sequences that were highly shared and had low generation probability. A later analysis calculated a clonal expansion index for each public chain from normalized within-repertoire ranks of inferred template counts. Generation probabilities in a later analysis came from a VDJ recombination model fitted to out-of-frame rearrangements, and those results were checked against IGoR. In a later analysis, hypergeometric tests were used to score TCR-TCR, TCR-HLA and TCR-CMV co-occurrence, with a repertoire-size bias correction applied to TCR pairs. False discovery rates were estimated in a later analysis by permuting HLA or CMV assignments 20 times. In a later analysis, co-occurring TCRs were grouped using DBSCAN, with TCRdist sequence similarity added in when clustering inside HLA-allele-positive subsets. Repertoires with fewer than 30,000 or more than 120,000 public chains were left out of co-occurrence clustering, as were about 5 repertoires with anomalous nucleotide sharing. TCRdb obtained this table from immuneACCESS and retained in-frame rearrangements with V and J assigned. These tables miss some clones; where compared with another copy, unresolved V genes account for less than half of the shortfall, and the remainder is unexplained. V and J calls and clone size are given by that table; D and trimming were obtained from the DNA. The sample table records about 71,000 clones; less than 75% of these occur just once. The ten largest clones represent less than 9% of the sample.

The entry originates in a study of cytomegalovirus exposure and HLA in healthy donors (dated by TCRdb to 2015 to 2018). Regarding the complete study: An earlier analysis of around 600 of the donors reported 250 to 300 Gb of sequence data and approximately 110 million unique TCR beta sequences from 190 million or so T cells. Four or five DR-DQ haplotypes were treated as single units for association and clustering because of strong linkage in the cohort. Besides the first cohort of approximately 670 subjects, a separate validation cohort made up of over 100 different subjects was used. Using immunosequencing, the study profiled T cell repertoires from 500 to 800 subjects and related those repertoires to cytomegalovirus serostatus. Donor age, sex, ethnicity and CMV serostatus were collected together with the repertoire data. The number of donors typed differed by locus, with 629-630 for A, B, C, DRB1 and DQB1, around 500 for DQA1, 600 to 610 for DPA1, and over 400 for DPB1. Of the roughly 430 genotyped donors, around 81% fell in the genetic ancestry cluster associated with self-reported Caucasian donors. Among roughly 400 genotyped donors of the cohort, an average of roughly 240,000 unique TCR beta nucleotide sequences were sequenced per donor, 15% to 20% of them non-productive. To predict cytomegalovirus infection status, the study brought together high-throughput TCR immunosequencing, statistical association of individual TCRs with disease status, and machine learning. The study aimed to test whether signatures of past pathogen exposure could be identified by cataloging public T cell receptors. Around 320 gigabases of sequencing data and approximately 85 million unique TCR sequences were included in an early release covering 500 to 750 HLA-typed donors. A later analysis re-examined previously published TCR beta repertoires from 610 or so donors and added high-resolution HLA genotyping to investigate patterns of TCR occurrence. Genome-wide SNP genotypes for about three fifths of the roughly 670 donors were used in a later genetic analysis, which treated that subset as a discovery cohort. All discovery cohort repertoires had been generated on a single sequencing platform. In an earlier analysis of around 540 of the donors, high-throughput TCR beta sequencing was used to judge whether each TCR beta V gene segment behaved as functional or pseudogenic. Both class I and class II loci were covered by HLA typing, at four-digit resolution. Rather than using new phenotypic data, the later analysis identified candidate immune exposures from TCR beta sequences and from how often those sequences occurred across donors.

Study-level results and caveats: Roughly 15 rarely observed V segments, including chromosome 9 orphons, were excluded from the earlier analysis of some 590 of the donors because counts were too low. Across donors, most TCR sequences were observed very rarely, whereas some public TCRs were present in many individuals. The presence/absence analyses assumed that sequencing depth was roughly uniform across donors, and that assumption may not be true. According to a later analysis, parvovirus B19, influenza, CMV and Epstein-Barr virus appeared linked to several top co-occurrence clusters. A further reported finding was that TCR beta sequences accurately predicted the HLA-A and HLA-B alleles for most subjects in the first cohort. Some IMGT-functional V segments, including TRBV6-2 and TRBV6-3, could not be told apart with the 87-base-pair reads, so those segments were excluded. A few of the identified cytomegalovirus-associated TCR beta chains were confirmed in vitro to be specific for cytomegalovirus antigens. Most CMV-associated TCR beta chains appeared to be HLA-restricted in a later analysis, and the HLA associations seemed to be driven largely by CMV exposure. For the cohort, immune exposure information was limited to CMV serostatus. A total of fewer than 200 TCR beta chains were listed by the study as associated with cytomegalovirus. Strong co-occurrence of HLA alleles, especially DR and DQ, made assigning TCR associations to individual alleles difficult. Compared with the approximately 670-donor mean, donors in an Asian-associated ancestry cluster had fewer N-insertions in productive TCRs, according to a later genetic analysis. In an earlier analysis of some 640 of the donors, most TCR beta V segments were observed in productive rearrangements about 90% or about 30% of the time, broadly matching IMGT annotations. A later genetic analysis associated a missense DCLRE1C variant with V-gene and J-gene trimming of TCR beta chains, and an independent cohort replicated the association. A cluster of highly shared sequence variants was judged likely to represent a technical artifact of the sequencing pipeline. At a false discovery rate of 0.05, a later analysis linked some 17,000 TCR beta sequences to specific HLA alleles. Compared with equally common non-associated chains, HLA-associated TCR beta chains in a later analysis were more clonally expanded and had lower generation probabilities. The cohort was sequenced for TCR beta chains only, and without alpha or paired-chain data the features that could be detected were limited. Cytomegalovirus status was reported to be diagnosed by the classifier with high specificity and sensitivity in both the original and validation cohorts. HLA typing was unavailable for some donors at each locus, so association tests used only the typed subset. The authors suggested that the approach could potentially be extended to other disease states and immunological phenotypes. Correlated functional status among segregating V segments might reflect linkage disequilibrium, but an unknown experimental factor could not be ruled out. In a later analysis, TCR association rates were found to vary across HLA loci, with the most associated TCRs seen for DRB1 alleles and the fewest for HLA-C alleles.

The cysteine opens and the phenylalanine closes a CDR3 of 15 amino acids. Only the CDR3 part of the read is kept: 45 bases, read in frame from the first base. Trimmed from V: 1 base; trimmed from J: 4 bases; junction bases lacking a gene match: 4. Taken from the germline V gene, the CDR1 and CDR2 loops are LGHNT and FRNRAP. This receptor was taken from a man aged 40-49 years in good health and CMV-seropositive. Source material: PBMCs. The sequence is built from TRBV12-5 and TRBJ1-2; TRBD1 fits 9 bases in the junction. Read as DNA, the sequence is TGTGCTAGTGGTTTGGAACAGGGGGCAAGCTATGGCTACACCTTC. Its product reads: CASGLEQGASYGYTF. With the portions outside the CDR3 filled from the reference TRBV12-5 and TRBJ1-2 genes, the complete variable region becomes DARVTQTPRHKVTEMGQEVTMRCQPILGHNTVFWYRQTMMQGLELLAYFRNRAPLDDSGMPKDRFSAEMPDATLATLKIQPSEPRDSAVYFCASGLEQGASYGYTFGSGTRLTVV.